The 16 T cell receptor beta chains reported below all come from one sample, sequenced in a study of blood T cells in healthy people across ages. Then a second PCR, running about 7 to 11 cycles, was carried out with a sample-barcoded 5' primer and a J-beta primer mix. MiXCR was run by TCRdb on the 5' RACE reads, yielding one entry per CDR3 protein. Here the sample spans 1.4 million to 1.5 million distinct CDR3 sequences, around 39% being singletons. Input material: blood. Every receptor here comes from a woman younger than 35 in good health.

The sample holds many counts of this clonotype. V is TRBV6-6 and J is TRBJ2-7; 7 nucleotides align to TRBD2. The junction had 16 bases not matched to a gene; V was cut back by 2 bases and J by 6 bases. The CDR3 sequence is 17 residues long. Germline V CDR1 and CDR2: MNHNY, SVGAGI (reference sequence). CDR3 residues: CASSYGFGGSSASEQYF. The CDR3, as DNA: TGTGCCAGCAGTTACGGGTTCGGGGGGTCCAGTGCTAGCGAGCAGTACTTC.

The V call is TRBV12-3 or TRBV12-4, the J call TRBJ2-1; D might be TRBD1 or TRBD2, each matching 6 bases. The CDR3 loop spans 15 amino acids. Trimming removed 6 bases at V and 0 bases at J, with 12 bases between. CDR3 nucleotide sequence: TGTGCCAGCAGGCATGAGGGGGGCTCCTACAATGAGCAGTTCTTC. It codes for CASRHEGGSYNEQFF.

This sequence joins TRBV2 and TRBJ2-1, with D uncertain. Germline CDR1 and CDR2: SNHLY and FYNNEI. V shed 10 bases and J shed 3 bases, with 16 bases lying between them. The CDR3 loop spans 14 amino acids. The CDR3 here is CAIPASADYNEQFF. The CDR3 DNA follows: TGTGCCATCCCCGCCTCGGCAGACTACAATGAGCAGTTCTTC. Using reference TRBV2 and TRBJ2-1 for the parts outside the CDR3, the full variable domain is EPEVTQTPSHQVTQMGQEVILRCVPISNHLYFYWYRQILGQKVEFLVSFYNNEISEKSEIFDDQFSVERPDGSNFTLKIRSTKLEDSAMYFCAIPASADYNEQFFGPGTRLTVL.

CDR3 coding DNA: TGTGCCAGCAGTTACACGGGGACCTACGAGCAGTACTTC. Translating it yields CASSYTGTYEQYF. The genes are TRBV6-5 and TRBJ2-7; D is possibly TRBD2 (5 bases). CDR1 and CDR2 from the germline V gene are MNHEY and SVGAGI. CDR3 length: 13 residues. V dropped 2 bases and J dropped 2 bases, with 7 bases sitting between them.

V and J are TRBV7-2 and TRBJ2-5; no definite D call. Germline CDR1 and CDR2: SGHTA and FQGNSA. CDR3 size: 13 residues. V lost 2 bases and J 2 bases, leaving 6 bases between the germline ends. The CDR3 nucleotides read TGTGCCAGCAGCTTATACGCACAAGAGACCCAGTACTTC. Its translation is CASSLYAQETQYF. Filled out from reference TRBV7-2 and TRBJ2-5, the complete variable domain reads GAGVSQSPSNKVTEKGKDVELRCDPISGHTALYWYRQSLGQGLEFLIYFQGNSAPDKSGLPSDRFSAERTGGSVSTLTIQRTQQEDSAVYLCASSLYAQETQYFGPGTRLLVL.

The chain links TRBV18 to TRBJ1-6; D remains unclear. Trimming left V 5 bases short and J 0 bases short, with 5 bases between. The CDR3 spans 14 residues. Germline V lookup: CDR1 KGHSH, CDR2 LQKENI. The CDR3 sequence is CASSESSYNSPLHF. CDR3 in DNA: TGTGCCAGCTCAGAGAGCTCCTATAATTCACCCCTCCACTTT.

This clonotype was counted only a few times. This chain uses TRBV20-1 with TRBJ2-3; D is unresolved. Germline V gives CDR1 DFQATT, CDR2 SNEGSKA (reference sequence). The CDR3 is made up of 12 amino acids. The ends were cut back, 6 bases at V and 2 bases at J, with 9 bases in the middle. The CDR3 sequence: CSARSITDTQYF. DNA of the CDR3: TGCAGTGCCCGCTCAATCACAGATACGCAGTATTTT.

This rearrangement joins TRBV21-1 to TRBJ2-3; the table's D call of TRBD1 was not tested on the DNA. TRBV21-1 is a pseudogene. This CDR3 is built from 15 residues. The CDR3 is CASSKQGTSTDTQYF. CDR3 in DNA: TGTGCCAGCAGCAAACAGGGGACTAGCACAGATACGCAGTATTTT.

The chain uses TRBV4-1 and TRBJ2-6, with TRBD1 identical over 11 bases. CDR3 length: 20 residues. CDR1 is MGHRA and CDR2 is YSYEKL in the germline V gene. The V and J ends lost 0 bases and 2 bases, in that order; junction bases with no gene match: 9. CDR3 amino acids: CASSQDRLGTGGPGANVLTF. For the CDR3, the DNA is TGCGCCAGCAGCCAAGATAGGTTAGGGACAGGGGGACCTGGGGCCAACGTCCTGACTTTC.

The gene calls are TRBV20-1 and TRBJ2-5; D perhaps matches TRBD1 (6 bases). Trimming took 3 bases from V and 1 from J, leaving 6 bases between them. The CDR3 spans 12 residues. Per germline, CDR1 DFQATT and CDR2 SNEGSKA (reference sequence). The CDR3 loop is CSARDSQETQYF. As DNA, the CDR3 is TGCAGTGCTAGGGACAGCCAAGAGACCCAGTACTTC.

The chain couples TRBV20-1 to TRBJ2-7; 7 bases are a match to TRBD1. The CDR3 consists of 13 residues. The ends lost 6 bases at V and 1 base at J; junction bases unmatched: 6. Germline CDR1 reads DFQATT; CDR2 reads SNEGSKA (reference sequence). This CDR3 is CSAERDRSYEQYF. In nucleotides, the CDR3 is TGCAGTGCAGAAAGGGACAGATCCTACGAGCAGTACTTC.

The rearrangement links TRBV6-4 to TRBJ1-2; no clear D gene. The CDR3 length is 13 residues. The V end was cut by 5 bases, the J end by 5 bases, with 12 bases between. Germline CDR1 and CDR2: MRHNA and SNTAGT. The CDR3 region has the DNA TGTGCCAGCAGTTCCGGGCCTCATTATGGCTACACCTTC. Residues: CASSSGPHYGYTF.

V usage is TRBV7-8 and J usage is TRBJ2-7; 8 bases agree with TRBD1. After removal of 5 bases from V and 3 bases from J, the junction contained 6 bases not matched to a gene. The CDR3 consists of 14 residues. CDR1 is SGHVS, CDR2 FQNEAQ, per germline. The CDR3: CASSPQGAYYEQYF. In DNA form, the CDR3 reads TGTGCCAGCAGCCCTCAGGGGGCCTACTACGAGCAGTACTTC.

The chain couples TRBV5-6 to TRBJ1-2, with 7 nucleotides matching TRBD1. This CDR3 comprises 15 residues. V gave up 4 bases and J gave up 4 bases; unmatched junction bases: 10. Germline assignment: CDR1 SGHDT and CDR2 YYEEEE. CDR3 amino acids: CASSPRSGQLYGYTF. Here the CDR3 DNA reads TGTGCCAGCAGCCCCCGGTCGGGACAGCTCTATGGCTACACCTTC.

The DNA for the CDR3 is TGTGCCAGCAGCCCACACGGGGGGGGGGACTATGGCTACACCTTC. It translates to CASSPHGGGDYGYTF. J is TRBJ1-2 and V is TRBV7-8, with D maybe TRBD1 (5 bases). This CDR3 has 15 residues. Trimming removed 5 bases from V and 3 bases from J, with 16 bases in between. Germline CDR1 reads SGHVS; CDR2 reads FQNEAQ.

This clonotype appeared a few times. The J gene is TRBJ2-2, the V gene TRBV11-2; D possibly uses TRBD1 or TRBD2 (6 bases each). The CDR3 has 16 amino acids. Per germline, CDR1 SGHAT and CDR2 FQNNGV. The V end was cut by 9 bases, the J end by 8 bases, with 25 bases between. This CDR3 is CASTTPGRGRPGELFF. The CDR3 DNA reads TGTGCCAGTACCACCCCAGGTCGGGGGCGCCCGGGGGAGCTGTTTTTT. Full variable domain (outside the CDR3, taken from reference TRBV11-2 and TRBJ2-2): EAGVAQSPRYKIIEKRQSVAFWCNPISGHATLYWYQQILGQGPKLLIQFQNNGVVDDSQLPKDRFSAERLKGVDSTLKIQPAKLEDSAVYLCASTTPGRGRPGELFFGEGSRLTVL.